Listed below are T cell receptor beta chains from one sample, sequenced in a study of T cell repertoires in cytomegalovirus infection. A single record per CDR3 protein comes from TCRdb applying MiXCR to the reads. The table shows 450,000 to 650,000 distinct CDR3 sequences, with 26% occurring only once. The sequenced sample consisted of PBMCs. These receptors all stem from a human donor in good health (CMV status not recorded). Some clones in this sample may be carry-over from other donors' samples. CDR3s include the opening cysteine and the closing phenylalanine or tryptophan. A D gene is named only where the DNA matches it firmly. Rows may omit the clone size; those that give it use once, few, many or a size class.

d_call: TRBD2
j_call: TRBJ2-7
clone_size: once
v_call: TRBV12-3/TRBV12-4
cdr3_aa: CASSRLAEAYEQYF
cdr3_nt: TGTGCCAGCAGTCGACTAGCGGAAGCCTACGAGCAGTACTTC

d_call: TRBD2
j_call: TRBJ2-1
clone_size: NA
v_call: TRBV20-1
cdr3_aa: CSARAGGAAYNEQFF
cdr3_nt: TGCAGTGCTAGAGCGGGGGGGGCTGCCTACAATGAGCAGTTCTTC

d_call: NA
j_call: TRBJ2-3
clone_size: NA
v_call: TRBV7-9
cdr3_aa: CASSTWRSYPDTQYF
cdr3_nt: TGTGCCAGCAGCACCTGGCGGTCCTATCCTGATACGCAGTATTTT

d_call: NA
j_call: TRBJ1-5
clone_size: NA
v_call: TRBV27
cdr3_aa: CASSPREGGQPQHF
cdr3_nt: TGTGCCAGCTCACCACGTGAAGGAGGGCAGCCCCAGCATTTT

d_call: NA
j_call: TRBJ2-1
clone_size: NA
v_call: TRBV28
cdr3_aa: CASSLTSLGREQFF
cdr3_nt: TGTGCCAGCAGTTTAACTAGTTTGGGACGTGAGCAGTTCTTC

d_call: NA
j_call: TRBJ2-3
clone_size: many
v_call: TRBV28
cdr3_aa: CASSAPSTDTQYF
cdr3_nt: TGTGCCAGCAGCGCCCCTAGCACAGATACGCAGTATTTT

d_call: TRBD2
j_call: TRBJ2-3
clone_size: NA
v_call: TRBV30
cdr3_aa: CAWSHPGLASTDTQYF
cdr3_nt: TGTGCCTGGAGTCATCCGGGACTAGCGAGCACAGATACGCAGTATTTT

d_call: NA
j_call: TRBJ2-3
clone_size: once
v_call: TRBV6-2/TRBV6-3
cdr3_aa: CASSYDLWEVLTDTQYF
cdr3_nt: TGTGCCAGCAGTTACGACCTATGGGAGGTCCTGACAGATACGCAGTATTTT

d_call: NA
j_call: TRBJ2-7
clone_size: NA
v_call: TRBV14
cdr3_aa: CASSPWANAFEQYF
cdr3_nt: TGTGCCAGCAGCCCCTGGGCGAACGCGTTCGAGCAGTACTTC

d_call: TRBD2
j_call: TRBJ2-1
clone_size: NA
v_call: TRBV19
cdr3_aa: CASSSTGLAGGEQFF
cdr3_nt: TGTGCCAGTAGCTCCACGGGACTAGCGGGAGGTGAGCAGTTCTTC

d_call: TRBD1
j_call: TRBJ2-1
clone_size: NA
v_call: TRBV7-6
cdr3_aa: CASSLAGTDPYNEQFF
cdr3_nt: TGTGCCAGCAGCTTAGCCGGGACAGACCCTTACAATGAGCAGTTCTTC